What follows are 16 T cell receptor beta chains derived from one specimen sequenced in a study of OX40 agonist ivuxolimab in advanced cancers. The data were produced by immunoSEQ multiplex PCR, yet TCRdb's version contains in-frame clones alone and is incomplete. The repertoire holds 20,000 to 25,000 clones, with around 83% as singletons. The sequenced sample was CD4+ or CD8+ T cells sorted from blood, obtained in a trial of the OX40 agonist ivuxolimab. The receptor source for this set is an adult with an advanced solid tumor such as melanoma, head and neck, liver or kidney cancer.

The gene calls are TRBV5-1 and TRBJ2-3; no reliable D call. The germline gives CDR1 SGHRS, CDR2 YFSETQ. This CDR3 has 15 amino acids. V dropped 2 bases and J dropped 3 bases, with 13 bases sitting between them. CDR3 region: CASSFTVNPTDTQYF. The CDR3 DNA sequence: TGCGCCAGCAGCTTCACGGTTAACCCTACAGATACGCAGTATTTT.

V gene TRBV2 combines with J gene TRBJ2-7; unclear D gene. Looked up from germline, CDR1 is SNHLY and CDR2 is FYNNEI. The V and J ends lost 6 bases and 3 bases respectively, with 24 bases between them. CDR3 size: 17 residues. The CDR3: CASSFGRRVPVGYEQYF. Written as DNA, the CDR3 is TGTGCCAGCAGCTTCGGACGGCGCGTACCAGTAGGCTACGAGCAGTACTTC.

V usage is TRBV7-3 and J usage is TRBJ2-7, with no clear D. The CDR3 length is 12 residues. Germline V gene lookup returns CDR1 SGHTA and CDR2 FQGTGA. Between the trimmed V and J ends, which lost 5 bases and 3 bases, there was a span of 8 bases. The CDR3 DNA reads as TGTGCCAGCAGCCCGGGTGGCTACGAGCAGTACTTC. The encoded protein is CASSPGGYEQYF.

In nucleotides, the CDR3 is TGTGCCAGCAGCTCCCCACGGACAGGGGGGGCCTACGAGCAGTACTTC. It yields the protein CASSSPRTGGAYEQYF. V is TRBV7-3 and J is TRBJ2-7; 10 positions match TRBD1. The CDR3 runs 16 residues. Germline CDR1 and CDR2: SGHTA and FQGTGA. The J segment lost 2 bases and the V segment lost 4 bases, leaving 8 bases of the junction unmatched.

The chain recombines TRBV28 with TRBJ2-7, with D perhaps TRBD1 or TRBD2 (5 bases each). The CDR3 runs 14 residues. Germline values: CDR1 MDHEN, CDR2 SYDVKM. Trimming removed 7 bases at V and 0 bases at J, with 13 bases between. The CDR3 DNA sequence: TGTGCCAGCACCCTGGACGGGACCTCCTACGAGCAGTACTTC. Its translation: CASTLDGTSYEQYF.

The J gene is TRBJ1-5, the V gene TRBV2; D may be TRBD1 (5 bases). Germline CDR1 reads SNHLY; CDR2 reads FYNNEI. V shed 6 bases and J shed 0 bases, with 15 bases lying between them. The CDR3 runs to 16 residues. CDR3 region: CASSDGGGNSNQPQHF. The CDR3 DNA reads TGTGCCAGCAGCGATGGGGGAGGGAATAGCAATCAGCCCCAGCATTTT.

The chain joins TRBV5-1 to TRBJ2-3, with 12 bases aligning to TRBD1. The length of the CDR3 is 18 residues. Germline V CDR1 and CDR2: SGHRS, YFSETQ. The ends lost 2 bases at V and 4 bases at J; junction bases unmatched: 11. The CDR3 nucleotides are TGCGCCAGCAGCTTCCAGTCCCGGGACAGGGGGCGGCCAGATACGCAGTATTTT. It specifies CASSFQSRDRGRPDTQYF.

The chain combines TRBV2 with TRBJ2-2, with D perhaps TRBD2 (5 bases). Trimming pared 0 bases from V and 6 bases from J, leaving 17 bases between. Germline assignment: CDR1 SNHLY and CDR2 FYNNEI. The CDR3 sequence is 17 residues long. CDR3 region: CASSEALREISPGELFF. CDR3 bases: TGTGCCAGCAGTGAAGCGCTTAGGGAGATTAGTCCCGGGGAGCTGTTTTTT.

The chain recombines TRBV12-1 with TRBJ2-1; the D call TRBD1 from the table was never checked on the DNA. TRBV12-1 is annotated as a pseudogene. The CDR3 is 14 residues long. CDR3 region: CASSPYQGNNEQFF. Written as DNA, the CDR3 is TGTGCCAGCAGCCCATACCAGGGGAACAATGAGCAGTTCTTC.

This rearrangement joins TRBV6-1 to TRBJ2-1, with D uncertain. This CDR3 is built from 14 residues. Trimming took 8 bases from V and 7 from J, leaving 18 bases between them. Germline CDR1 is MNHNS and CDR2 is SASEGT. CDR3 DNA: TGTGCCAGCCCCTTAACCGGGCCCCCGAATGAGCAGTTCTTC. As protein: CASPLTGPPNEQFF.

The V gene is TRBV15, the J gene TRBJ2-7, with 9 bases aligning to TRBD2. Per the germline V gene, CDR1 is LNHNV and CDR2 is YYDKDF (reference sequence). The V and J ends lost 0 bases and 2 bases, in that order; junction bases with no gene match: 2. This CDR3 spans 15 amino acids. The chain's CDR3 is CATSRERGRAYEQYF. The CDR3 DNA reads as TGTGCCACCAGCAGAGAACGCGGGAGGGCCTACGAGCAGTACTTC.

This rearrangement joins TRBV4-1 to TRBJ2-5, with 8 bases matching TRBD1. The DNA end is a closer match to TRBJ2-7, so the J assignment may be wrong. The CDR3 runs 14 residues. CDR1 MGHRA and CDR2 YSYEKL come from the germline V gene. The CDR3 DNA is TGCGCCAGCAGCGAAACAGGGGGACTTTACGAGCAGTACTTC. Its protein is CASSETGGLYEQYF.

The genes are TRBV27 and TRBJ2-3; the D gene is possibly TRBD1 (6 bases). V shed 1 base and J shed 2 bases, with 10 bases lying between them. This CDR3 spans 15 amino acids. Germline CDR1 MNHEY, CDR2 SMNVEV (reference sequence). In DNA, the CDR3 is TGTGCCAGCAGTTTATATAGGGGACACACAGATACGCAGTATTTT. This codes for CASSLYRGHTDTQYF.

The CDR3 coding sequence is TGTGCCAGCAGCTTAGCCCAAATGAACACTGAAGCTTTCTTT. Translated, it gives CASSLAQMNTEAFF. The chain is built from TRBV7-9 and TRBJ1-1, with no clear D. Trimming cost V 0 bases and J 0 bases, with 5 bases left between them. The CDR3 length is 14 residues. CDR1 and CDR2 from the germline V gene are SEHNR and FQNEAQ (reference sequence).

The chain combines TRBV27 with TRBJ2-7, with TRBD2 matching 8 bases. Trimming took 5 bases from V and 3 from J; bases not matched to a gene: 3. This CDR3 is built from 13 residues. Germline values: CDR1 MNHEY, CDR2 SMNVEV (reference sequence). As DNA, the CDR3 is TGTGCCAGCAGTGGCGGGAGGAGCTACGAGCAGTACTTC. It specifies CASSGGRSYEQYF.

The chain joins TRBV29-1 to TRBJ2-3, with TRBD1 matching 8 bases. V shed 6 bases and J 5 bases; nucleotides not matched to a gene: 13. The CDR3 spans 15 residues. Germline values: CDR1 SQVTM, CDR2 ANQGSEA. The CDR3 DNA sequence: TGCAGCGTGGAACAGGGACAGGCGGAAGGAGATACGCAGTATTTT. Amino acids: CSVEQGQAEGDTQYF.